This TCR beta chain derives from a study of control samples from healthy donors and cancer patients. CDR3 length: 13 residues. Germline CDR1 reads LGHNA; CDR2 reads YNFKEQ. V was trimmed by 5 bases and J by 5 bases, leaving 10 bases between them. Sequencing was performed with immunoSEQ multiplex PCR; in TCRdb, only in-frame clones are kept and a portion is missing. The table shows under 200,000 clones, with 96% occurring only once. The specimen sequenced was blood. This TCR was recovered from a woman aged 25 to 39 in good health. The V call is TRBV4-2, the J call TRBJ2-1; possibly TRBD1 or TRBD2 for D (5 bases each). The CDR3 nucleotides are TGTGCCAGCAGCTCATGGGGGAACAATGAGCAGTTCTTC. As protein: CASSSWGNNEQFF.